This T cell receptor (beta chain) was captured in a study of blood T cell repertoires in COVID-19. Looking at the study overall: The analysed material was cDNA or gDNA that came from T cells, B-cell-depleted T cells, or PBMCs.

This clone appeared a single time. Method: immunoSEQ multiplex PCR; TCRdb's copy keeps in-frame clones and lacks some. The sample holds 250,000 or so clones; around 90% are singletons and the top ten take about 3%. Germline values: CDR1 SGHTA, CDR2 FQGTGA. The V end lost 4 bases, the J end lost 8 bases, and 18 bases lay between the germline ends. This CDR3 is 15 amino acids long. The TCR sequence derives from a man aged 40-50 years who had been exposed to COVID-19. The specimen was PBMCs or T cells enriched from blood (not recorded which). The J gene is TRBJ2-1, the V gene TRBV7-3; the D gene is possibly TRBD1 (5 bases). CDR3 nucleotide sequence: TGTGCCAGCAGCTCCAGATTCGCAGGGTTCGATGAGCAGTTCTTC. Its translation is CASSSRFAGFDEQFF.